The 21 T cell receptor beta chains presented below share a single source sample, sequenced in a study of control samples from healthy donors and cancer patients. The table came from immunoSEQ multiplex PCR; TCRdb's copy has only in-frame clones and leaves some out. The data show 100,000 to 150,000 clones, around 86% seen once. Sequenced material: blood. The source is a middle-aged man in good health.

This chain joins TRBV6-2 or TRBV6-3 and TRBJ2-3; TRBD2 is a possible D gene (6 bases). The CDR3 loop spans 13 amino acids. Looked up from germline, CDR1 is MNHEY and CDR2 is SVGEGT. V was clipped by 4 bases and J by 12 bases, with 17 bases between them. The DNA of the CDR3 is TGTGCCAGCAGTTTACAATCGGGGGTTGCACAGTATTTT. Its protein product is CASSLQSGVAQYF.

The gene calls are TRBV3-1 (or the pseudogene TRBV3-2) and TRBJ2-3; 12 positions agree with TRBD2. This CDR3 contains 21 residues. J was trimmed by 2 bases and V by 0 bases; bases with no gene match: 15. CDR1 is LGHDT, CDR2 YNNKEL, per germline (reference sequence). The CDR3 nucleotides read TGTGCCAGCAGCCAAGAGGCTAGCGGGGGGGCCGAACCATTCTTCACAGATACGCAGTATTTT. The encoded protein is CASSQEASGGAEPFFTDTQYF.

The V gene is TRBV29-1, the J gene TRBJ2-7; possibly TRBD2 for D (5 bases). Germline CDR1 is SQVTM and CDR2 is ANQGSEA. Trimming removed 1 base from V and 3 bases from J, with 13 bases in between. The length of the CDR3 is 14 residues. CDR3 residues: CSVEVRSEGYEQYF. As DNA, the CDR3 is TGCAGCGTTGAAGTTCGATCAGAGGGCTACGAGCAGTACTTC.

The chain combines TRBV7-2 with TRBJ1-5; 8 positions match TRBD1. The CDR3 contains 13 residues. The germline gives CDR1 SGHTA, CDR2 FQGNSA. After removal of 5 bases from V and 9 bases from J, the junction contained 6 bases not matched to a gene. The CDR3 DNA follows: TGTGCCAGCAGCAGACAGGGGCAAGGGCCCCAGCATTTT. The encoded protein is CASSRQGQGPQHF.

The CDR3 region is CASSGSGTGLNRGKDIQYF. CDR3 DNA: TGCGCCAGCAGTGGTTCCGGGACAGGGCTTAATCGGGGCAAGGACATTCAGTACTTC. J is TRBJ2-4 and V is TRBV10-1, with 9 bases aligning to TRBD1. The CDR3 spans 19 residues. V dropped 4 bases and J dropped 8; count of bases not matched to a gene: 21. Germline CDR1 is WNHNN and CDR2 is SYGVQD (reference sequence).

The chain uses TRBV24-1 and TRBJ1-1; D gene unclear. The CDR3 totals 13 residues. Germline V CDR1 and CDR2: KGHDR, SFDVKD. Trimming stripped 4 bases from V and 6 bases from J, with 11 bases between. CDR3 coding DNA: TGTGCCACCAGTGACCAAGTAGACGCTGAAGCTTTCTTT. As protein: CATSDQVDAEAFF.

The rearrangement links TRBV7-2 to TRBJ2-3, with 7 bases that match TRBD1. This CDR3 comprises 15 residues. V was clipped by 7 bases and J by 0 bases; unmatched bases: 7. The germline gives CDR1 SGHTA, CDR2 FQGNSA. The CDR3 DNA follows: TGTGCCAGCATGAAGAGGGGGCTCAGCACAGATACGCAGTATTTT. Encoded protein: CASMKRGLSTDTQYF.

The rearrangement links TRBV4-3 to TRBJ1-1, with a possible D match to TRBD1 (6 bases). Germline V CDR1 and CDR2: LGHNA, YSLEER. The CDR3 extends over 15 amino acids. V lost 4 bases, J lost 4 bases, and 16 bases lay in between. The CDR3 loop reads CASSRTDRGVTEAFF. The CDR3 DNA is TGCGCCAGCAGCCGCACGGACAGAGGTGTCACTGAAGCTTTCTTT.

Only a few counts were recorded for this clone. The chain employs TRBV25-1 and TRBJ1-1; TRBD1 might be the D (6 bases). Germline-derived CDR1 and CDR2 are MGHDK and SYGVNS. This CDR3 comprises 14 residues. The V gene lost 3 bases and the J gene lost 4 bases, with 12 bases spanning the gap. CDR3 nucleotide sequence: TGTGCCAGCAGTGAGGACAGATTGAGCACTGAAGCTTTCTTT. It yields the protein CASSEDRLSTEAFF.

This chain connects TRBV18 to TRBJ1-1, with a possible D match to TRBD1 (5 bases). The CDR3 sequence is 17 residues long. Germline-derived CDR1 and CDR2 are KGHSH and LQKENI. With 5 bases removed from V and 0 bases from J, the gap between germline ends came to 19 bases. CDR3 amino acids: CASSSQGITGMNTEAFF. Here the CDR3 DNA reads TGTGCCAGCTCATCCCAGGGCATTACCGGTATGAACACTGAAGCTTTCTTT.

V is TRBV29-1 and J is TRBJ1-1; D not resolved. The V gene lost 0 bases and the J gene lost 7 bases, with 12 bases spanning the gap. The CDR3 spans 13 residues. Germline V gene lookup returns CDR1 SQVTM and CDR2 ANQGSEA. CDR3 bases: TGCAGCGTTGAAGATCTTCCTGGCAGTGAAGCTTTCTTT. Its translation: CSVEDLPGSEAFF. The whole variable domain, remainder taken from reference TRBV29-1 and TRBJ1-1, is SAVISQKPSRDICQRGTSLTIQCQVDSQVTMMFWYRQQPGQSLTLIATANQGSEATYESGFVIDKFPISRPNLTFSTLTVSNMSPEDSSIYLCSVEDLPGSEAFFGQGTRLTVV.

The chain employs TRBV24-1 and TRBJ2-1; 9 nucleotides line up with TRBD2. CDR3 size: 17 residues. CDR1 KGHDR and CDR2 SFDVKD come from the germline V gene. Germline trimming cut 0 bases from V and 5 bases from J; bases unmatched to any gene: 7. DNA for the CDR3: TGTGCCACCAGTGATTTGGGGCGGGGGGGCCTTAACAATGAGCAGTTCTTC. Protein: CATSDLGRGGLNNEQFF.

The genes are TRBV29-1 and TRBJ1-1; 12 nucleotides line up with TRBD1. CDR3 length: 16 residues. The germline gives CDR1 SQVTM, CDR2 ANQGSEA. V lost 2 bases, J lost 5 bases, and 9 bases stayed unmatched. The CDR3 reads CSVEPGTGGSWTEAFF. CDR3 coding DNA: TGCAGCGTTGAACCAGGGACAGGGGGCTCTTGGACTGAAGCTTTCTTT.

The chain joins TRBV18 to TRBJ1-2, with TRBD1 matching over 9 bases. Germline V gives CDR1 KGHSH, CDR2 LQKENI. The V segment lost 3 bases and the J segment 8 bases; nucleotides outside the gene matches: 4. CDR3 size: 13 residues. CDR3 loop: CASSPGQGGGYTF. CDR3 sequence (DNA): TGTGCCAGCTCACCGGGACAGGGTGGAGGCTACACCTTC.

This clone was detected only a few times. CDR3 in amino acids: CASSRSGGAIGYTF. For the CDR3, the DNA is TGTGCCAGCAGCCGTTCGGGAGGGGCAATTGGCTACACCTTC. V gene TRBV5-4 combines with J gene TRBJ1-2, with a weak D call TRBD1 (5 bases). This CDR3 region has 14 residues. Trimming removed 4 bases from V and 7 bases from J, with 17 bases in between. Germline-derived CDR1 and CDR2 are SGHNT and YYREEE (reference sequence).

The chain combines TRBV11-3 with TRBJ2-3; D is unresolved. Germline CDR1 is SGHNT and CDR2 is YENEEA. CDR3 length equals 16 residues. The ends were cut back, 2 bases at V and 1 base at J, with 13 bases in the middle. The CDR3 DNA is TGTGCCAGCAGCTTACTGTGGGGTCCAGGCACAGATACGCAGTATTTT. As protein: CASSLLWGPGTDTQYF. The complete variable domain, with remaining parts taken from reference TRBV11-3 and TRBJ2-3, reads EAGVVQSPRYKIIEKKQPVAFWCNPISGHNTLYWYLQNLGQGPELLIRYENEEAVDDSQLPKDRFSAERLKGVDSTLKIQPAELGDSAVYLCASSLLWGPGTDTQYFGPGTRLTVL.

This rearrangement joins TRBV19 to TRBJ1-5; D not resolved. The CDR3 extends over 15 amino acids. Germline CDR1 is LNHDA and CDR2 is SQIVND (reference sequence). V lost 5 bases and J 4 bases, leaving 15 bases between the germline ends. Written as DNA, the CDR3 is TGTGCCAGTAGTCCTCTCCGTCTCCAGAATCAGCCCCAGCATTTT. Translation gives CASSPLRLQNQPQHF.

The J gene is TRBJ1-3, the V gene TRBV9, with 9 nucleotides matching TRBD1. The J segment lost 0 bases and the V segment lost 4 bases, leaving 8 bases of the junction unmatched. This CDR3 comprises 17 residues. CDR1 SGDLS and CDR2 YYNGEE come from the germline V gene. CDR3 sequence reads: CASSSTTGGHSGNTIYF. CDR3 nucleotides: TGTGCCAGCAGCTCCACGACAGGGGGTCACTCTGGAAACACCATATATTTT.

This sequence joins TRBV5-1 and TRBJ1-5; D perhaps matches TRBD1 (5 bases). CDR3 length equals 15 residues. Trimming stripped 4 bases from V and 3 bases from J, with 14 bases between. The germline V gene encodes CDR1 SGHRS and CDR2 YFSETQ. The CDR3 region has the DNA TGCGCCAGCAGCCCGGGGCTGGGGCCCAATCAGCCCCAGCATTTT. Amino acids: CASSPGLGPNQPQHF.

V gene TRBV27 combines with J gene TRBJ2-7; 8 nucleotides agree with TRBD1. The CDR3 loop spans 16 amino acids. Per germline, CDR1 MNHEY and CDR2 SMNVEV (reference sequence). The J segment lost 2 bases and the V segment lost 0 bases, leaving 6 bases of the junction unmatched. The CDR3: CASSLSRGLTTYEQYF. CDR3 nucleotide sequence: TGTGCCAGCAGTTTATCCAGGGGGCTAACCACCTACGAGCAGTACTTC.

This clone was detected only once. The chain combines TRBV5-4 with TRBJ2-5; 11 bases match TRBD1. After removal of 4 bases from V and 7 bases from J, the junction contained 12 bases not matched to a gene. CDR3 size: 16 residues. The germline V gene encodes CDR1 SGHNT and CDR2 YYREEE (reference sequence). Written as DNA, the CDR3 is TGTGCCAGCAGCCCCCAAGTCCGGGACAGGGGGGGGACCCAGTACTTC. It translates to CASSPQVRDRGGTQYF.